The clone carrying this TCR beta chain was detected once. CDR3 length: 17 residues. V lost 1 base and J lost 1; bases outside the gene matches: 7. Looked up from germline, CDR1 is SSHAT and CDR2 is FNYEAQ (reference sequence). Data came from immunoSEQ multiplex PCR; TCRdb stores just in-frame clones and leaves some out. Of tens of thousands of clones in the sample, about 87% are singletons; the top ten hold approximately 3.1%. This sample is drawn from a study of PD-L1 blockade in urothelial cancer. Study background: Bladder-origin urothelial cancer in males described about 85% of the 29 patients. Specimens of blood held a median count of 141,255 T cells.

This clonotype was sampled from a man between 50 and 59 years old with urothelial cancer. The V call is TRBV7-7, the J call TRBJ2-5; 9 positions agree with TRBD2. The material was PBMCs, obtained around atezolizumab (anti-PD-L1) treatment. CDR3 residues: CASSLDSGSAFQETQYF. As DNA, the CDR3 is TGTGCCAGCAGCTTAGATAGCGGGAGCGCCTTCCAAGAGACCCAGTACTTC.